Detailed here is one T cell receptor (beta chain). Its specificity is not known. The sample belongs to a study of tissue T cells after allogeneic stem cell transplantation. Study in general: Of the grafts for graft-versus-host disease patients, several were unmodified and three CD34-selected. Samples with visible lymphocytes on H&E were prioritized for sequencing.

Broader study findings: Only a limited share of tissue TCRs appeared in blood or spleen.

Germline-derived CDR1 and CDR2 are SGHAT and FQNNGV. Trimming cost V 5 bases and J 3 bases, with 1 base left between them. The CDR3 runs 11 residues. TCRdb's copy holds only in-frame clones and misses some; the assay was immunoSEQ multiplex PCR. The data contain over a thousand clones, more than 85% of them singletons. The sequencing here drew on spleen tissue, taken at autopsy. The clonotype comes from a male patient at least 60 years old with steroid-refractory graft-versus-host disease after an allogeneic stem cell transplant. The graft donor may have contributed some T cells. J is TRBJ1-4 and V is TRBV11-2; the D is unclear. The chain's CDR3 is CASSPNEKLFF. CDR3 nucleotides: TGTGCCAGCAGCCCTAATGAAAAACTGTTTTTT. Full variable domain (remainder filled in from reference TRBV11-2 and TRBJ1-4): EAGVAQSPRYKIIEKRQSVAFWCNPISGHATLYWYQQILGQGPKLLIQFQNNGVVDDSQLPKDRFSAERLKGVDSTLKIQPAKLEDSAVYLCASSPNEKLFFGSGTQLSVL.